The sequence of this T cell receptor beta chain was determined in a study of metastatic and nonmetastatic thyroid tumors. About the research overall: A comparison of repertoires was made across blood and tumor or nodule tissue from malignant and benign thyroid patients. Findings and limits, study-wide: Versus benign nodules, malignant thyroid tumors reportedly had significantly higher TCR beta diversity, in blood and tumor.

With 2 bases clipped from V and 2 bases from J, the junction kept 8 bases outside the gene matches. Germline values: CDR1 GTSNPN, CDR2 SVGIG (reference sequence). CDR3 length: 15 residues. In this sample, this clone turned up once. What it binds is unknown. Original processing methods: Construction of a distant-metastasis classifier for papillary thyroid cancer relied on CDR3 differences across clinicopathological groups. TCRdb used MiXCR to call clones anew from the PCR reads. The V and J calls here are based on TCRdb, not the publication. The sample gives 5,500 to 9,000 clones, over 15% of which show up once; about 10% is in the top ten. Patients had received no treatment of any kind before thyroid surgery.

Material: adjacent normal tissue. The rearrangement joins TRBV30 to TRBJ2-5; 7 positions match TRBD2. The TCR originated in a female donor with papillary thyroid cancer or a benign thyroid nodule (not recorded which). Some clones in this sample may be carry-over from other donors' samples. Written as DNA, the CDR3 is TGTGCCTGGAGTCTAACTAGCGTGTGTCAAGAGACCCAGTACTTC. It encodes CAWSLTSVCQETQYF.